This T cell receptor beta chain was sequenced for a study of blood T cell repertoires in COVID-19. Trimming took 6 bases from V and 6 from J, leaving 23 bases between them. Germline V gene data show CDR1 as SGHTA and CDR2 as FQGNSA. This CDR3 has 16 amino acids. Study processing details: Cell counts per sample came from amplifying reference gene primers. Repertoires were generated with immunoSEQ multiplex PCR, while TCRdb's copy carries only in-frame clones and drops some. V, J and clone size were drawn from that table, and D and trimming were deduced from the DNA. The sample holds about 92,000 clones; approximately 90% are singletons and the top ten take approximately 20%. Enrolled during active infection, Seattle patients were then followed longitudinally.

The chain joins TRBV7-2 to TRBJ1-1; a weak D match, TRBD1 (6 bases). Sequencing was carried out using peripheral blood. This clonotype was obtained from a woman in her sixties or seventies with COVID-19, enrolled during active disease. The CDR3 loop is CASSLRLVREGAEAFF. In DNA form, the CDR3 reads TGTGCCAGCAGTCTCCGTTTAGTTAGGGAGGGGGCTGAAGCTTTCTTT. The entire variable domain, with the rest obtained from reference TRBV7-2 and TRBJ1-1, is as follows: GAGVSQSPSNKVTEKGKDVELRCDPISGHTALYWYRQSLGQGLEFLIYFQGNSAPDKSGLPSDRFSAERTGGSVSTLTIQRTQQEDSAVYLCASSLRLVREGAEAFFGQGTRLTVV.